This T cell receptor (beta chain) was documented in a study of blood T cell repertoires in COVID-19. Study in general: Donors in the United States, Italy and Spain gave samples during acute or convalescent COVID-19.

The germline CDR1 and CDR2 sequences are MDHEN and SYDVKM. The CDR3 runs 15 residues. V lost 8 bases and J 5 bases, leaving 22 bases between the germline ends. Study processing details: Scientists estimated how many nucleated cells there were by amplifying reference gene primers. The protocol was immunoSEQ multiplex PCR, while the TCRdb copy is restricted to in-frame clones and leaves out a portion. V and J calls and clone size are given by that table; D and trimming were obtained from the DNA. The sample lists about 120,000 clones; 79% were seen once. The origin of this receptor is a woman of 80 years or more with acute or convalescent COVID-19. This chain connects TRBV28 to TRBJ2-7; tentative D call: TRBD2 (6 bases). Sample: peripheral blood. CDR3 region: CASGTRDWGSNEQYF. CDR3 DNA: TGTGCCAGCGGAACCCGGGACTGGGGCTCGAACGAGCAGTACTTC. Supplemented by reference TRBV28 and TRBJ2-7, the full variable domain reads DVKVTQSSRYLVKRTGEKVFLECVQDMDHENMFWYRQDPGLGLRLIYFSYDVKMKEKGDIPEGYSVSREKKERFSLILESASTNQTSMYLCASGTRDWGSNEQYFGPGTRLTVT.